The entry below gives a single T cell receptor beta chain sequence along with its context. Its binding antigen is unknown. Within one base of it there is no much larger clone, and no base qualities were kept. This sample was included in a study of T-cell memory formation after mild COVID-19 (dated by TCRdb to about 2021). Some background on the complete study: Most TCR sequence clusters were specific to one of the two donors. Longitudinal TCRalpha and TCRbeta repertoire sequencing tracked T-cell clones expanding and contracting after mild COVID-19 in a couple of donors. Two young, previously healthy adult volunteers, one female and one male, were included in the cohort. What the work shows at the level of the full study, not this receptor alone: Clones that contracted from day 15 to 85 showed balanced CD4/CD8 phenotypes, whereas a second wave of clones that expanded from day 15 to 37 leaned towards CD4+. Whether the second-wave clones peaking on day 37 were SARS-CoV-2 specific was not confirmed. The detection of some responding clones in pre-infection memory suggests that pre-existing cross-reactive memory T cells joined the SARS-CoV-2 response. The study covered only a couple of mild cases, and larger cohorts including severe cases with pre-infection samples were considered necessary. Contracting CD4+ clones turned up mainly in the CM and EM memory subsets, whereas EMRA was where CD8+ clones were enriched.

TCRdb records Illumina NovaSeq 6000 as the sequencer. TCRalpha and TCRbeta cDNA libraries were built by 5'RACE with constant-segment primers, adding sample barcodes and unique molecular identifiers. RNA was extracted from every sample with Trizol reagent. Libraries were amplified in two PCR steps, with a second sample barcode and Illumina TruSeq adapters added in the second step. The libraries were sequenced on an Illumina NovaSeq using 2 x 150 bp paired-end reads. Concerning the study's data processing: Demultiplexing of reads and collapsing into UMI-guided consensus sequences were performed with migec v1.2.7. With mixcr v2.1.11, UMI consensuses were aligned to TRA and TRB V and J templates and assembled into clonotypes. A clonotype was counted as expanded or contracted only if both edgeR and NoisET called the change significant, with noise models trained on biological replicates. edgeR calls used a false discovery rate-adjusted p below 0.01 and a log2 fold-change threshold of 1. As an exploratory analysis of dynamics, PCA with hierarchical clustering was applied to max-normalized trajectories of the 1000 most abundant clonotypes. The CD4 or CD8 phenotype of responding clones was assigned using the separately sequenced CD4+ and CD8+ repertoires. TCRdb itself trimmed the public reads at Q25 with fastp, ran MiXCR and retained productive beta chains. Here each entry gathers all rows of one CDR3 protein and keeps the most common genes and DNA. The V and J calls were not made by the authors but by TCRdb's processing. In all, the sample holds roughly 550,000 distinct CDR3 sequences, and just over 20% of those were seen once. Under 15% of the sample comes from the top ten.

Ficoll-Paque density gradient centrifugation was used to isolate PBMCs. CDR1 and CDR2 are read off the germline V gene as SQVTM and ANQGSEA. V is pared back by 4 bases and J by 4 bases, with 5 bases lying between the germline termini. The CDR3 numbers 10 residues from cysteine through phenylalanine. The read is trimmed to its CDR3 DNA, 30 bases read in frame from base 1. This receptor was identified in an adult woman who had mild COVID-19 (a few samples of this study predate the infection). The sample titles of this study are shuffled in the database, so cell type and time point are left out; the donor was told from shared clones. The chain was built from TRBV29-1 and TRBJ2-7; no D segment can be confidently identified. Sequencing used PBMCs or a T cell subset sorted from them (not recorded which). The CDR3 reads CSVVTYEQYF. Read as DNA, the sequence is TGCAGCGTTGTTACGTACGAGCAGTACTTC.